This T cell receptor beta chain emerged from a study of T cell clones after liver transplantation. Looking at the study overall: Standard immunosuppression, with no induction, continued until 12-24 months after transplant. Blood was drawn pre-transplant, before withdrawal, and after full or failed withdrawal.

Whole-study results and caveats: Post-transplant, graft-donor-reactive CD4 TCRbeta sequences in blood dropped significantly in most of the 8 subjects.

Germline-derived CDR1 and CDR2 are LNHDA and SQIVND (reference sequence). This CDR3 is built from 13 residues. V lost 6 bases and J 3 bases, leaving 12 bases between the germline ends. Profiling relied on immunoSEQ multiplex PCR, and the TCRdb table lists in-frame clones only, not all of them. This table has some 20,000 clones, 80% appearing once. Comments on this clone: Its specificity is unknown.

The genes are TRBV19 and TRBJ2-7; D ambiguous. This sequence originates from a human patient who received a liver transplant. The graft donor may have contributed some T cells. This specimen was CD8+ T cells from blood, taken around 50 months after liver transplant. This CDR3 is CASSPTQSYEQYF. The CDR3 DNA sequence: TGTGCCAGTAGCCCGACCCAGAGCTACGAGCAGTACTTC.